Listed here are 19 T cell receptor beta chains from one sample, sequenced in a study of blood T cell repertoires in COVID-19. Here immunoSEQ multiplex PCR was the method, and the copy in TCRdb shows in-frame clones only, minus some. This sample yields roughly 160,000 clones, of which roughly 85% are seen a single time; 5% to 6% belongs to the top ten. The sequenced sample was peripheral blood. The receptors shown here come from a woman aged 45-59 years with COVID-19, enrolled during active disease.

The chain has TRBV7-2 and TRBJ1-4; D gene unclear. The CDR3 totals 17 residues. Germline CDR1 is SGHTA and CDR2 is FQGNSA. V lost 1 base and J 0 bases, leaving 12 bases between the germline ends. This CDR3 reads CASSLVPAAATNEKLFF. CDR3 bases: TGTGCCAGCAGCTTAGTCCCTGCGGCGGCAACTAATGAAAAACTGTTTTTT.

The chain combines TRBV5-6 with TRBJ2-1; tentative D call: TRBD1 (6 bases). V dropped 4 bases and J dropped 8 bases, with 22 bases sitting between them. From germline, CDR1 is SGHDT and CDR2 YYEEEE. The CDR3 has 16 amino acids. CDR3 sequence (DNA): TGTGCCAGCAGCGTTCAGGGGCGTCCCGTTACGGATGAGCAGTTCTTC. Amino acid sequence: CASSVQGRPVTDEQFF.

The chain uses TRBV19 and TRBJ2-1, with 8 bases matching TRBD1. This CDR3 is built from 14 residues. Germline V lookup: CDR1 LNHDA, CDR2 SQIVND (reference sequence). Unmatched junction bases numbered 7, after V lost 5 bases and J lost 7 bases. CDR3 DNA: TGTGCCAGTAGTTTGGGGACAGGATATAATGAGCAGTTCTTC. Encoded protein: CASSLGTGYNEQFF.

This chain connects TRBV2 to TRBJ1-1, with 9 bases that match TRBD1. The V segment lost 8 bases and the J segment 2 bases; nucleotides outside the gene matches: 3. Germline CDR1 is SNHLY and CDR2 is FYNNEI. CDR3 length: 13 amino acids. The CDR3 is CASQGQGNTEAFF. The CDR3 coding sequence is TGTGCCAGCCAGGGACAGGGAAACACTGAAGCTTTCTTT.

The chain links TRBV4-1 to TRBJ2-2, with D possibly being TRBD2 (6 bases). Trimming left V 1 base short and J 2 bases short, with 20 bases between. Germline V gene data show CDR1 as MGHRA and CDR2 as YSYEKL. This CDR3 comprises 19 residues. The CDR3 DNA sequence: TGCGCCAGCAGCCAAGTAATCGGGTTCGGGAGAGGAAACACCGGGGAGCTGTTTTTT. Translated: CASSQVIGFGRGNTGELFF.

The V gene is TRBV11-3, the J gene TRBJ2-4, with a weak D call TRBD2 (5 bases). CDR3 size: 15 residues. Germline V gene data show CDR1 as SGHNT and CDR2 as YENEEA. The V end lost 0 bases, the J end lost 8 bases, and 14 bases lay between the germline ends. The DNA for the CDR3 is TGTGCCAGCAGCTTAGAGACTGGGGAGACGGACATTCAGTACTTC. Translation gives CASSLETGETDIQYF.

This chain connects TRBV7-2 to TRBJ1-5; 9 bases align to TRBD1. The CDR3 extends over 16 amino acids. In germline, CDR1 is SGHTA, CDR2 FQGNSA. Trimming at V came to 5 bases and at J to 3 bases, leaving 8 bases not matched to a gene. CDR3 bases: TGTGCCAGCAGCACTCGGACAGGGGCGCACAATCAGCCCCAGCATTTT. Translation: CASSTRTGAHNQPQHF. Complete variable domain (other parts from reference TRBV7-2 and TRBJ1-5): GAGVSQSPSNKVTEKGKDVELRCDPISGHTALYWYRQSLGQGLEFLIYFQGNSAPDKSGLPSDRFSAERTGGSVSTLTIQRTQQEDSAVYLCASSTRTGAHNQPQHFGDGTRLSIL.

The chain recombines TRBV7-9 with TRBJ1-1; D not certain. The CDR3 runs 14 residues. From germline, CDR1 is SEHNR and CDR2 FQNEAQ (reference sequence). V was shortened by 4 bases and J by 8 bases, with 17 bases between the two germline ends. CDR3 in amino acids: CASSSSGRVWEAFF. The CDR3 DNA reads as TGTGCCAGCAGCTCCTCGGGTAGAGTCTGGGAAGCTTTCTTT.

The rearrangement uses TRBV10-3 and TRBJ2-5; D remains unclear. The CDR3 sequence is 12 residues long. Germline V lookup: CDR1 ENHRY, CDR2 SYGVKD. The V end lost 2 bases, the J end lost 3 bases, and 4 bases lay between the germline ends. DNA for the CDR3: TGTGCCATCAGTGAGAGAGAAGAGACCCAGTACTTC. It yields the protein CAISEREETQYF.

The chain recombines TRBV21-1 with TRBJ1-5. TRBV21-1 constitutes a pseudogene. The CDR3 has 14 amino acids. The CDR3 spells CASSTPSGELSQHF. CDR3 DNA sequence: TGTGCCAGCAGCACCCCGTCCGGGGAGTTGTCCCAGCATTTT.

The rearrangement links TRBV27 to TRBJ1-2; D unclear. In germline, CDR1 is MNHEY, CDR2 SMNVEV (reference sequence). The CDR3 runs 13 residues. The ends were cut back, 4 bases at V and 5 bases at J, with 11 bases in the middle. This CDR3 is CASSSRMMYGYTF. As DNA, the CDR3 is TGTGCCAGCAGTTCGCGGATGATGTATGGCTACACCTTC.

This clone was counted only a few times. This chain joins TRBV7-3 and TRBJ1-6, with 9 bases identical to TRBD1. The V gene end was trimmed by 3 bases and the J gene end by 7 bases; junction bases not matched to a gene: 7. This CDR3 has 16 residues. The V gene's germline CDR1 is SGHTA and CDR2 FQGTGA. CDR3: CASSLTGTGRNSPLHF. CDR3 DNA sequence: TGTGCCAGCAGCTTGACAGGGACAGGGCGCAATTCACCCCTCCACTTT. The full variable domain, rest sourced from reference TRBV7-3 and TRBJ1-6, is GAGVSQTPSNKVTEKGKYVELRCDPISGHTALYWYRQSLGQGPEFLIYFQGTGAADDSGLPNDRFFAVRPEGSVSTLKIQRTERGDSAVYLCASSLTGTGRNSPLHFGNGTRLTVT.

This clone came up a few times. The chain joins TRBV11-3 to TRBJ2-1; 9 positions agree with TRBD1. Germline lookup yields CDR1 SGHNT and CDR2 YENEEA. V lost 6 bases and J lost 4; bases outside the gene matches: 4. The CDR3 has 14 amino acids. CDR3 sequence reads: CASSTGGSYNEQFF. Here the CDR3 DNA reads TGTGCCAGCAGTACAGGGGGCTCTTACAATGAGCAGTTCTTC.

CDR3 region: CASSQDGPGSYNSPLHF. CDR3 DNA sequence: TGCGCCAGCAGCCAAGACGGTCCAGGGTCCTATAATTCACCCCTCCACTTT. The chain employs TRBV4-3 and TRBJ1-6; the D gene is possibly TRBD1 (5 bases). Germline V gene data show CDR1 as LGHNA and CDR2 as YSLEER. Trimming removed 0 bases at V and 1 base at J, with 10 bases between. This CDR3 region has 17 residues.

Of note for this clone: Other nucleotide sequences from this sample produce the same CDR3. The rearrangement links TRBV5-1 to TRBJ1-5; a possible D gene is TRBD1 (6 bases). CDR1 and CDR2 (germline): SGHRS, YFSETQ. This CDR3 has 13 residues. This CDR3 is CAGGLKRNQPQHF. CDR3 DNA sequence: TGCGCTGGGGGCCTAAAACGCAATCAGCCCCAGCATTTT.

The chain links TRBV6-5 to TRBJ1-2; tentatively, D is TRBD1 (6 bases). Germline V gives CDR1 MNHEY, CDR2 SVGAGI. Trimming left V 5 bases short and J 3 bases short, with 10 bases between. The CDR3 length is 13 residues. The CDR3 loop reads CASSTDSHYGYTF. The DNA for the CDR3 is TGTGCCAGCAGTACGGACAGCCACTATGGCTACACCTTC.

V and J are TRBV27 and TRBJ2-1, with D tentatively TRBD1 (7 bases). Trimming pared 3 bases from V and 7 bases from J, leaving 16 bases between. The CDR3 has 15 amino acids. Germline V gene data show CDR1 as MNHEY and CDR2 as SMNVEV (reference sequence). The CDR3 DNA follows: TGTGCCAGCAGTTTCGGAGGGGGCCCCCATAATGAGCAGTTCTTC. The encoded protein is CASSFGGGPHNEQFF.

The rearrangement joins TRBV5-4 to TRBJ2-2; D is perhaps TRBD1 (5 bases). The CDR3 is made up of 15 amino acids. Trimming took off 4 bases at V and 5 bases at J, with 15 bases between the two ends. CDR1 SGHNT and CDR2 YYREEE come from the germline V gene (reference sequence). CDR3 residues: CASSPGYPRTGELFF. CDR3 DNA sequence: TGTGCCAGCAGCCCAGGGTATCCGAGGACCGGGGAGCTGTTTTTT.

This chain uses TRBV7-9 with TRBJ2-7; a possible D gene is TRBD1 (5 bases). V shed 0 bases and J shed 2 bases, with 14 bases lying between them. The CDR3 runs to 16 residues. CDR1 is SEHNR, CDR2 FQNEAQ, per germline (reference sequence). CDR3 in amino acids: CASSLANLPRAYEQYF. Here the CDR3 DNA reads TGTGCCAGCAGCTTAGCGAATTTGCCCAGGGCCTACGAGCAGTACTTC.